This T cell receptor beta chain stems from a study of regulatory dendritic cells for organ transplantation. Turning to the study itself: Monocytes received vitamin D3 on days 0 and 4, IL-10 on day 4.

CFSE-labeled sorted T cells met regulatory or mature dendritic cells for 5 to 6 days. Profiled with immunoSEQ multiplex PCR; TCRdb holds only in-frame clones, not every one. The table includes tens of thousands of clones, 80% to 90% detected once. Turning to this clone: The antigen is unknown.

The sequencing input was naive CD4+ T cells from blood cultured with regulatory dendritic cells. Subset noted: CD45RA+ naive T cells. This TCR derives from a human donor in good health.

The DNA of the CDR3 is TGTGCCAGCAGAAAAAACAGGGTCTCTCGGATCACTGAAGCTTTCTTT. This gives the protein CASRKNRVSRITEAFF. This rearrangement joins TRBV6-6 to TRBJ1-1; tentative D call: TRBD1 (6 bases). The germline V gene encodes CDR1 MNHNY and CDR2 SVGAGI (reference sequence). The ends were cut back, 6 bases at V and 4 bases at J, with 21 bases in the middle. The CDR3 sequence is 16 residues long.